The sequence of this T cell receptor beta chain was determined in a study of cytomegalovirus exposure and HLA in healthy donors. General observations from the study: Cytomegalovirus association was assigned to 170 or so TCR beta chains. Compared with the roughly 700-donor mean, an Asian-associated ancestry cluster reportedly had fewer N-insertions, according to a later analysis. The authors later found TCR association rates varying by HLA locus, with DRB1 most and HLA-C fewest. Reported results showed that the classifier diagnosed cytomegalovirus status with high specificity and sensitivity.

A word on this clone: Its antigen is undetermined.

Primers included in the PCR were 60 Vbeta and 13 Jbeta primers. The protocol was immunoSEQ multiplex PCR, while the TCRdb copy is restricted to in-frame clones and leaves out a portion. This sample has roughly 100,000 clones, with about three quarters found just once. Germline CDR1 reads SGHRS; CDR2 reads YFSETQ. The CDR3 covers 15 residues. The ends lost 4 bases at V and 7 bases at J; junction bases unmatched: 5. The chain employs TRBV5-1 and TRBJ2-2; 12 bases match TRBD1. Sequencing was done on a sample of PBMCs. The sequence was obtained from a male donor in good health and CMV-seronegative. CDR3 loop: CASSKGQGAVGELFF. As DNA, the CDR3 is TGCGCCAGCAGCAAGGGACAGGGGGCGGTCGGGGAGCTGTTTTTT.